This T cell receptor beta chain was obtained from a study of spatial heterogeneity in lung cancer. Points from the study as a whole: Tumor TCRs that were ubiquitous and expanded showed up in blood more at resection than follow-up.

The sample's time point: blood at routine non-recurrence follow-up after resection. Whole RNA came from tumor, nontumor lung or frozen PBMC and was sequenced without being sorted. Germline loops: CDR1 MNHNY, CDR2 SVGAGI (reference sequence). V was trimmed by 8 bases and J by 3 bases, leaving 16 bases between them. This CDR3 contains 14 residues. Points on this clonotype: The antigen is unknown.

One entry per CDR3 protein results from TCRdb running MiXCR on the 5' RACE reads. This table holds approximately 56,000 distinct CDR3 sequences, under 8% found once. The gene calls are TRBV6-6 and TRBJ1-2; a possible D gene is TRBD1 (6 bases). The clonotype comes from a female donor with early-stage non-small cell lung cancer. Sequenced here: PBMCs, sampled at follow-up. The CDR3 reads CASSVGGSDYGYTF. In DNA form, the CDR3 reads TGTGCCAGCTCCGTTGGGGGCTCCGACTATGGCTACACCTTC.